This record covers a single T cell receptor beta chain. The antigen it binds to is not known. No base qualities exist here, and no much larger clone lies one base off it. Library preparation was by the immunoSEQ multiplex PCR assay. For TCR sequencing, RNA was extracted from every sample and reverse transcribed into cDNA to serve as template. First-strand cDNA was synthesized using SuperScript III with a 2:1 mix of oligo-dT and random hexamers. A synthetic immune receptor repertoire was used to gauge amplification bias, and whatever bias remained was removed computationally. Concerning the study's data processing: Raw reads were preprocessed for error removal, and CDR3 was defined according to IMGT conventions as running from the conserved cysteine to phenylalanine. Clonality was computed by normalizing Shannon entropy by log2 of the number of productive unique TCRs and subtracting the result from 1. Whether scalp clones were CD4 or CD8 was inferred by matching scalp TCRbeta sequences against CD4 and CD8 repertoires sorted from blood. Imported from immuneACCESS, the table was reduced by TCRdb to in-frame sequences with V and J called. These copies leave out some clones; in studies compared against another copy, an unresolved V gene accounts for under half, and the cause of the remainder is not known. The D gene and trimming were derived from the DNA, and the V and J assignments and clone size from that table. The sample table shows around 190,000 clones, and roughly 60% are seen once. Under 1.2% of the sample lies in the top ten.

The source of the sample is a study of CD8+ T cells in alopecia areata (dated by TCRdb to 2016 to 2019). Study-wide context: Treated patients were enrolled in an open-label pilot trial of oral tofacitinib, 5 to 10 mg twice daily, for moderate-to-severe alopecia areata. Patients on tofacitinib were biopsied at baseline and after 4 and 24 weeks of treatment, and several of the patients also had a later scalp biopsy. The RNA source kit depended on sample type: the PAXgene miRNA kit for fixed scalp, the miRNeasy kit for PBMCs, and the RNeasy kit for mouse skin. Tofacitinib was given for 6 to 18 months, followed by 6 months of follow-up off drug to assess delayed response and recurrence. The study used high-throughput TCRbeta sequencing to examine T cell clonal expansion in alopecia areata, in both the C3H/HeJ mouse model and human patients. Human TCRbeta sequencing covered scalp tissue and sorted CD4+ and CD8+ peripheral blood T cells from patchy and totalis/universalis alopecia areata patients and healthy controls. Disease severity in treated patients was measured with the SALT score, which quantifies the percentage of affected scalp surface area. TCRbeta CDR3 regions were amplified by immunoSEQ multiplex PCR with 35 Vbeta forward and 13 Jbeta reverse primers. Scalp clonality was compared among normal scalp (n=4), patchy alopecia areata scalp (n=8), and alopecia totalis/universalis scalp (n=8).

Based on the germline V gene (reference sequence), the CDR1 and CDR2 sequences are SEHNR and FQNEAQ. The V end gives up 5 bases and the J end 3 bases, leaving 11 bases in the junction not matched to a gene. From the cysteine through the phenylalanine, the CDR3 covers 16 amino acids. Only the CDR3 portion is preserved as DNA: 48 bases, with reading frame beginning at the first base. The intended sense of this specimen's time point label: about 25 weeks on oral tofacitinib. Per the publication, the treatment or condition label means: oral pan-JAK inhibitor, 5-10 mg twice daily. From alopecia areata patients, peripheral blood was collected along with lesional scalp punch biopsies. After PBMCs were isolated by density centrifugation and stained for CD3, CD4 and CD8, a FACSAria was used to sort CD4+ and CD8+ T cells. Broader findings and caveats from the paper: Compared with mice, TCR sequences shared between patients were less clear, possibly partly because of HLA diversity across the patient population. Because the treated cohort was small and included a single nonresponder, larger studies are needed to assess links between baseline CD8+ expansion and response. Tofacitinib significantly lowered scalp clonality and the number of expanded CD8+ clones among the top 100 scalp clones. Many expanded lesional clones persisted in scalp and blood during tofacitinib treatment, which may partly explain relapse after stopping treatment. Scalp TCR repertoire analysis is complicated because resident alphabeta T cells in normal human skin are also sequenced, whereas mouse skin is dominated by gammadelta T cells. Compared with normal scalp, lesional scalp, particularly in alopecia totalis/universalis, had higher clonality and more expanded CD8+ clones, which suggests antigenic drive.

Here the sequenced sample was CD4+ T cells sorted from blood, taken at week 24, from a patient treated with tofacitinib. The chain employs TRBV7-9 and TRBJ2-3, with 7 bases aligning to TRBD2. The receptor was derived from a human donor with alopecia areata. The CDR3 sequence is CASSQTRSGVTDTQYF. The DNA sequence is as follows: TGTGCCAGCAGCCAAACAAGAAGCGGGGTAACAGATACGCAGTATTTT.